This is a list of T cell receptor beta chains from one sample in a study of CD8 T cells in ankylosing spondylitis. TCRdb ran MiXCR on the 5' RACE reads and lists one entry per CDR3 protein. The sample shows some 240,000 distinct CDR3 sequences, 18% of them seen only once. The sample consisted of blood, either unsorted or a sorted T cell fraction (not recorded which). These receptors originate from a male donor with ankylosing spondylitis or in good health (not recorded which). CDR3s include the opening cysteine and the closing phenylalanine or tryptophan. A D gene is named only where the DNA matches it firmly. Some rows mark clone size as missing; the rest say once, few, many or name a class of expanded clone.

D gene,J gene,clone size,V gene,CDR3 DNA,CDR3 protein
TRBD2,TRBJ2-1,-,TRBV5-1,TGCGCCAGCAGCTGGACTAGCGGGGCCCCTCGGTTCTTC,CASSWTSGAPRFF
-,TRBJ2-1,-,TRBV29-1,TGCAGCGTACGGGTCGTTAATTTCTATGAGCAGTTCTTC,CSVRVVNFYEQFF
-,TRBJ2-6,-,TRBV13,TGTGCCAGCAGCTTAGCCTCTGGGGCCAACGTCCTGACTTTC,CASSLASGANVLTF
-,TRBJ2-5,-,TRBV20-1,TGCACCGGAAGGGGCCCGGGAGGCAGGGGGCAAGAGACCCAGTACTTC,CTGRGPGGRGQETQYF
-,TRBJ2-1,many,TRBV9,TGTGCCAGCAGCGTAGCGGGGAACTTGGATGCGGGTGAGCAGTTCTTC,CASSVAGNLDAGEQFF
-,TRBJ2-1,-,TRBV6-5,TGTGCCAGCAGTTACCTAGCCTTAGGCGATGAGCAGTTCTTC,CASSYLALGDEQFF
-,TRBJ2-7,-,TRBV5-1,TGCGCCAGCAGCCCCGGAGGCGGGCCGGGGTACGAGCAGTACTTC,CASSPGGGPGYEQYF
-,TRBJ1-1,-,TRBV29-1,TGCAGCGTTGTAGGTGACAACACGAACACTGAAGCTTTCTTT,CSVVGDNTNTEAFF
-,TRBJ2-5,-,TRBV29-1,TGCAGCGTTGAAACCCCAGGGGAACAAGAGACCCAGTACTTC,CSVETPGEQETQYF
-,TRBJ2-3,-,TRBV29-1,TGCAGCGTTGAAGATTGGGTTAGCACAGATACGCAGTATTTT,CSVEDWVSTDTQYF
-,TRBJ1-1,many,TRBV5-1,TGCGCCAGCAGCTGGGCAGTGAACACTGAAGCTTTCTTT,CASSWAVNTEAFF
TRBD2,TRBJ2-7,-,TRBV19,TGTGCCAGTAGTACCTTAGCGGGAAGCTACGAGCAGTACTTC,CASSTLAGSYEQYF
TRBD2,TRBJ2-5,few,TRBV5-1,TGCGCCAGCAGCCTAACTAGCGGGAGTTTGGAGACCCAGTACTTC,CASSLTSGSLETQYF
TRBD2,TRBJ2-7,few,TRBV20-1,TGCAGTGCTAGCGGGAGGGAAACCTACGAGCAGTACTTC,CSASGRETYEQYF
TRBD2,TRBJ2-7,-,TRBV27,TGTGCCAGCAGTATTGCTAGCGGGAGCTACGAGCAGTACTTC,CASSIASGSYEQYF
-,TRBJ2-1,-,TRBV6-6,TGTGCCAGCAGTTACGGAGGACAGCAGTTCTTC,CASSYGGQQFF
TRBD2,TRBJ2-3,-,TRBV5-1,TGCGCCAGCAGGACTAGCGGAGGCCCAGATACGCAGTATTTT,CASRTSGGPDTQYF
TRBD2,TRBJ2-3,-,TRBV12-3/TRBV12-4,TGTGCCAGCAGGGTGGCGGGAGGGGCAGATACGCAGTATTTT,CASRVAGGADTQYF
-,TRBJ2-3,-,TRBV5-1,TGCGCCAGCAGCTTTTCAGTCCAAGGGGGTGAAGATACGCAGTATTTT,CASSFSVQGGEDTQYF
TRBD2,TRBJ2-5,few,TRBV20-1,TGCAGTGCTAGAGGCCTACTTGAGCGGGAAGGAGGAGAGACCCAGTACTTC,CSARGLLEREGGETQYF
TRBD2,TRBJ2-1,-,TRBV5-1,TGCGCCAGCAGCGGAATGACTAGCGGGAGGGCCGACTACAATGAGCAGTTCTTC,CASSGMTSGRADYNEQFF
-,TRBJ2-7,-,TRBV20-1,TGCAGTGCTAGACTTCTCATCTCCTACGAGCAGTACTTC,CSARLLISYEQYF
-,TRBJ2-7,few,TRBV27,TGTGCCAGCAGTCGCCGATCCGAGGGGTACGAGCAGTACTTC,CASSRRSEGYEQYF
-,TRBJ2-5,-,TRBV6-6,TGTGCCAGCAGTACCCTCGCCCCAACCCAGTACTTC,CASSTLAPTQYF
TRBD2,TRBJ2-3,-,TRBV5-1,TGCGCCAGCAGGGGACTAGCCCTCACAGATACGCAGTATTTT,CASRGLALTDTQYF
-,TRBJ2-7,few,TRBV4-1,TGCGCCAGCAGCCTAGGGGGGACAACTACCTACGAGCAGTACTTC,CASSLGGTTTYEQYF
-,TRBJ1-2,-,TRBV20-1,TGCAGTGCTAGAGATCCAGGGGAGTATGGCTACACCTTC,CSARDPGEYGYTF
TRBD2,TRBJ2-3,-,TRBV28,TGTGCCAGCACCCGCACTAGCGGGAGTACAGATACGCAGTATTTT,CASTRTSGSTDTQYF